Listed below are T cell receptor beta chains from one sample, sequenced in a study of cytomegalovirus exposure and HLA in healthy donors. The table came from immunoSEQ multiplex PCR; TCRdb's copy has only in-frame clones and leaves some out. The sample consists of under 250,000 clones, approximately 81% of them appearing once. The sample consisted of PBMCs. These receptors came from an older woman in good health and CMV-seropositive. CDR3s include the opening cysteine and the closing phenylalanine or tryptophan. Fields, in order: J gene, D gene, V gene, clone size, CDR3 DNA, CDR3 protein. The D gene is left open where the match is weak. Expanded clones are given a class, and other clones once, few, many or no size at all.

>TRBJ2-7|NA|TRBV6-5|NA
TGTGCCAGCAGTTACCTGGGGCGAGGCGAGCAGTACTTC
CASSYLGRGEQYF
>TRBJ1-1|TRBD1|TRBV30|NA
TGTGCCAGCCACAGGGGGCCAGCTTTCTTT
CASHRGPAFF
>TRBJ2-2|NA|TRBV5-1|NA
TGCGCCAGCAGCTCCGACGGAGACACCGGGGAGCTGTTTTTT
CASSSDGDTGELFF
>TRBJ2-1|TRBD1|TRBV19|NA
TGTGCCAGTAGTATAGGGGTAGGGGGCTACTACAATGAGCAGTTCTTC
CASSIGVGGYYNEQFF
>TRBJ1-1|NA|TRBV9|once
TGTGCCAGCAGCGCCCATGACAGGAACACTGAAGCTTTCTTT
CASSAHDRNTEAFF
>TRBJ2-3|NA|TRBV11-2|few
TGTGCCAGCAGCCCAACAGGGAAAGGTGCAGATACGCAGTATTTT
CASSPTGKGADTQYF
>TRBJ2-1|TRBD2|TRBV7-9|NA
TGTGCCAGCAGCTTAATAAGGGGCGGGACTAGTGACTACAATGAGCAGTTCTTC
CASSLIRGGTSDYNEQFF
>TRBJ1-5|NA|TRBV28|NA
TGTGCCAGCAGTTTATCGCAGACAGGTTCGTATCAGCCCCAGCATTTT
CASSLSQTGSYQPQHF
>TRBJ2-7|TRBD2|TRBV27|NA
TGTGCCAGCAGATCCGGACTAGCGGGATCCTACGAGCAGTACTTC
CASRSGLAGSYEQYF
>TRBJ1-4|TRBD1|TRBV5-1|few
TGCGCCAGCAGCCCCCCGGGACAGGGGATGCTGTTTTTT
CASSPPGQGMLFF
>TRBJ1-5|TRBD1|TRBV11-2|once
TGTGCCAGCAGCTTAGATAACAGGGGAATGAAGCAGCCCCAGCATTTT
CASSLDNRGMKQPQHF
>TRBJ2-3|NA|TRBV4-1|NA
TGCGCCAGCAGCCAAGATTGGGAGGATACGCAGTATTTT
CASSQDWEDTQYF
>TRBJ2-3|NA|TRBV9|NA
TGTGCCAGCAGCCTACAGGGGGGGACTAGCCACACAGATACGCAGTATTTT
CASSLQGGTSHTDTQYF
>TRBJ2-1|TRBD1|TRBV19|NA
TGTGCCAGTAGTACGTTAGGGACAGATGAGCAGTTCTTC
CASSTLGTDEQFF
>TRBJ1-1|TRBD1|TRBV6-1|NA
TGTGCCAGCAGTATCTCAGGGGGGAACACTGAAGCTTTCTTT
CASSISGGNTEAFF
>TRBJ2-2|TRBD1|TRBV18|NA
TGTGCCAGCTCACCCATCGGGACAGCGAACACCGGGGAGCTGTTTTTT
CASSPIGTANTGELFF
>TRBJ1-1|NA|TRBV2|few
TGTGCCAGCACCCAGAGGGCAGAAGCTTTCTTT
CASTQRAEAFF
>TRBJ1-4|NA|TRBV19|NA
TGTGCCACTAACGGGGGAAGCAATGAAAAACTGTTTTTT
CATNGGSNEKLFF
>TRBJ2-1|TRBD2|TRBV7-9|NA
TGTTCCAGCAGCTTAGCGTCGGTAGCGGGAATAGGTGTTGAGCAGTTCTTC
CSSSLASVAGIGVEQFF
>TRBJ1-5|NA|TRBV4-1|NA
TGCGCCAGCAGTCGGGGGGACAATCAGCCCCAGCATTTT
CASSRGDNQPQHF
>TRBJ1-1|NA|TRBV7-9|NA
TGTGCCAGCAGCTCCAAATCTAGCCTGAACACTGAAGCTTTCTTT
CASSSKSSLNTEAFF
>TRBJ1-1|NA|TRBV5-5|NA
TGTGCCAGCAGCTGGACCCCGGGGATGAACACTGAAGCTTTCTTT
CASSWTPGMNTEAFF